Below are 10 T cell receptor beta chains sequenced from a single sample in a study of CD8+ T cells in alopecia areata. Sequencing relied on a cDNA template that was reverse transcribed from extracted RNA. Generated by immunoSEQ multiplex PCR, the TCRdb table keeps only in-frame clones and is missing some. This sample yields around 270,000 clones, of which roughly 64% are seen a single time; roughly 1.8% belongs to the top ten. This sample's treatment: oral pan-JAK inhibitor, 5-10 mg twice daily. The material was CD4+ T cells sorted from blood, obtained at week 24, from a patient treated with tofacitinib. These receptor sequences come from a human donor with alopecia areata.

The chain links TRBV30 to TRBJ2-7, with 9 bases identical to TRBD1. The trim removed 4 bases at V and 5 bases at J, leaving 6 bases unmatched. This CDR3 has 13 amino acids. In germline, CDR1 is GTSNPN, CDR2 SVGIG (reference sequence). The CDR3 protein is CAWTPGQGHEQYF. CDR3 DNA sequence: TGTGCCTGGACTCCGGGACAGGGACACGAGCAGTACTTC.

This chain links TRBV30 with TRBJ1-6; D gene uncertain. With 2 bases removed from V and 10 bases from J, the gap between germline ends came to 9 bases. Germline values: CDR1 GTSNPN, CDR2 SVGIG (reference sequence). The CDR3 is 12 residues long. The CDR3 reads CAWSRTESPLHF. The CDR3 DNA follows: TGTGCCTGGAGTCGCACGGAATCACCCCTCCACTTT.

The V call is TRBV5-6, the J call TRBJ2-7; 7 bases match TRBD1. Trimming cost V 4 bases and J 3 bases; bases outside gene matches: 10. Germline CDR1 and CDR2: SGHDT and YYEEEE. The CDR3 length is 15 residues. CDR3 region: CASSLGDSRIYEQYF. The CDR3 nucleotides are TGTGCCAGCAGCCTGGGGGACAGCCGTATCTACGAGCAGTACTTC.

As to this clone: At one end the junction does not follow the germline gene, possibly because of a read error. The V gene is TRBV30, the J gene TRBJ1-4; D remains unclear. The CDR3 is made up of 11 amino acids. The germline V gene encodes CDR1 GTSNPN and CDR2 SVGIG (reference sequence). The CDR3 nucleotides are TGTGCTTGGAATGCGCGTCAAAAACTGTTTTTT. Its protein product is CAWNARQKLFF.

This clone was observed once. The chain is built from TRBV6-5 and TRBJ1-2, with D possibly being TRBD1 (6 bases). The CDR3 runs 11 residues. V lost 10 bases to trimming and J lost 8 bases, with 14 bases between them. Germline V CDR1 and CDR2: MNHEY, SVGAGI. The CDR3 DNA is TGTGCCACCCAGAGGGGGAACGGCTACACCTTC. It translates to CATQRGNGYTF.

The chain uses TRBV30 and TRBJ1-2; D is uncertain. Germline loops: CDR1 GTSNPN, CDR2 SVGIG (reference sequence). V lost 2 bases and J lost 4, with 11 bases in between. The CDR3 consists of 13 residues. CDR3: CAWSSGDFYGYTF. As DNA, the CDR3 is TGTGCCTGGAGTTCAGGAGACTTCTATGGCTACACCTTC.

This clone was seen a handful of times. The chain combines TRBV4-1 with TRBJ2-1; TRBD2 matches at 9 bases. The J segment lost 8 bases and the V segment lost 5 bases, leaving 10 bases of the junction unmatched. CDR3 length: 15 amino acids. Per germline, CDR1 MGHRA and CDR2 YSYEKL. CDR3 residues: CASSYPQRGVDEQFF. The CDR3 region has the DNA TGCGCCAGCAGCTACCCCCAGCGGGGGGTCGATGAGCAGTTCTTC.

As for this clone: Other DNA sequences in the sample encode the same CDR3. The chain recombines TRBV29-1 with TRBJ2-7; D possibly corresponds to TRBD1 (5 bases). There are 12 residues in the CDR3. CDR1 is SQVTM, CDR2 ANQGSEA, per germline. Between the trimmed V and J ends, which lost 4 bases and 0 bases, there was a span of 7 bases. CDR3 DNA: TGCAGCGTTGGACAGAGCTCCTACGAGCAGTACTTC. It is translated as CSVGQSSYEQYF.

The genes are TRBV29-1 and TRBJ2-5, with 8 bases lining up with TRBD1. After removal of 7 bases from V and 0 bases from J, the junction contained 7 bases not matched to a gene. CDR1 is SQVTM, CDR2 ANQGSEA, per germline. There are 14 residues in the CDR3. This CDR3 is CSARTGRNQETQYF. CDR3 sequence (DNA): TGCAGCGCCCGGACAGGGAGAAACCAAGAGACCCAGTACTTC.

This clone was picked up many times. The chain carries TRBV28 and TRBJ1-6; 7 nucleotides align to TRBD1. The V segment lost 2 bases and the J segment 4 bases; nucleotides outside the gene matches: 2. The germline gives CDR1 MDHEN, CDR2 SYDVKM. This CDR3 is built from 15 residues. CDR3 nucleotide sequence: TGTGCCAGCAGTTTAGGGGACAGATATAATTCACCCCTCCACTTT. Its translation: CASSLGDRYNSPLHF.